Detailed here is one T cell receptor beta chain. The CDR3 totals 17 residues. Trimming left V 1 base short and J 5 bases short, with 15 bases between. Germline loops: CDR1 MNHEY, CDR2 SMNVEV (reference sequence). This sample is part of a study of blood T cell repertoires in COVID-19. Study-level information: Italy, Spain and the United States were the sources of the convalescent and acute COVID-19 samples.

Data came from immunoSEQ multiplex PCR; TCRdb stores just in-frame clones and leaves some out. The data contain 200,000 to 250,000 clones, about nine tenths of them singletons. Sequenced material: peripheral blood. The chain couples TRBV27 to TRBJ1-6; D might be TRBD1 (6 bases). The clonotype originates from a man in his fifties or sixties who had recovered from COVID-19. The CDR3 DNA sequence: TGTGCCAGCAGTTTATTGCTCCAAGGGGGAAATAATTCACCCCTCCACTTT. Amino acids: CASSLLLQGGNNSPLHF.